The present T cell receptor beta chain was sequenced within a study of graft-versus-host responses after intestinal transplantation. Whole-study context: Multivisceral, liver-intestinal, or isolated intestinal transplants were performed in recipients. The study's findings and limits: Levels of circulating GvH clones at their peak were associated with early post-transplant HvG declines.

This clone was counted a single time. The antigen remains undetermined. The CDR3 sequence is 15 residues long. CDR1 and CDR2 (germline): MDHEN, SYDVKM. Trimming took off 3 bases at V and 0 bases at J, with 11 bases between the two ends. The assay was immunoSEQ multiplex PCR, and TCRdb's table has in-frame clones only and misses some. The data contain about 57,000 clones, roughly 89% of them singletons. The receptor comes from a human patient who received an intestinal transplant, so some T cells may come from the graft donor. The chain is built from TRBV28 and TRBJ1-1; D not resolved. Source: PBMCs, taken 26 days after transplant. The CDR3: CASSLLTTMNTEAFF. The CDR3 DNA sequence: TGTGCCAGCAGTTTGTTGACGACTATGAACACTGAAGCTTTCTTT.